The present T cell receptor (beta chain) was sequenced within a study of blood T cell repertoires in COVID-19. Study information: PBMCs, B-cell-depleted T cells, or T cells were the source of the cDNA or gDNA that made up the material.

The CDR3 covers 14 residues. V lost 4 bases, J lost 1 base, and 11 bases lay in between. Germline CDR1 and CDR2: SGHDT and YYEEEE. How the authors handled the data: Nucleated cell number was recorded as an estimate derived from reference gene primer amplification. TCRdb keeps only in-frame clones here, not all; method: immunoSEQ multiplex PCR. Clone size and V and J calls were adopted from that table, with D and trimming inferred from the DNA. The profile shows approximately 140,000 clones, 80% to 90% of them singletons. The chain recombines TRBV5-6 with TRBJ1-1; D is undetermined. The sequence came from a man younger than 35 with COVID-19, enrolled during active disease. The specimen sequenced was peripheral blood. The DNA for the CDR3 is TGTGCCAGCAGCCCACGGGGTGAGAACACTGAAGCTTTCTTT. The encoded protein is CASSPRGENTEAFF.